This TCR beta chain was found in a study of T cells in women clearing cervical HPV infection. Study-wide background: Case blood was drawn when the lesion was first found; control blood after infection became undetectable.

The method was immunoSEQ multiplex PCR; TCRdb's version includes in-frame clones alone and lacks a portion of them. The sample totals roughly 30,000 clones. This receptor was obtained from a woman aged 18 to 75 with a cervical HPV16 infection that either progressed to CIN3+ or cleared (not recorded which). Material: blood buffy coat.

CDR3 bases read: TGTGCCAGCTCCAGATCAGGGGGCCCCTCCTACGAG. This sequence encodes CASSRSGGPSYE. The CDR3 in full is CASSRSGGPSYEQYF. The chain links TRBV2 to TRBJ2-7, with TRBD1 matching 8 bases. The read ends 3 residues before the CDR3 terminus; that terminus is restored from the germline J gene. Trimming removed 8 bases from V and 0 bases from J; junction bases left unmatched: 9. The CDR3 extends over 15 amino acids. CDR1 and CDR2 (germline): SNHLY, FYNNEI.